This TCR beta chain comes out of a study of blood T cell repertoires in COVID-19. Whole-study context: Sample material is recorded as cDNA or gDNA derived from T cells, B-cell-depleted T cells, or PBMCs.

The germline V gene has CDR1 SQVTM and CDR2 ANQGSEA. Trimming at V came to 4 bases and at J to 10 bases, leaving 9 bases not matched to a gene. The CDR3 sequence is 14 residues long. Authors' analysis steps: The authors estimated nucleated cell counts from reference gene primer amplification. TCRdb keeps only in-frame clones here, not all; method: immunoSEQ multiplex PCR. The D gene and trimming were derived from the DNA, and the V and J assignments and clone size from that table. Of about 270,000 clones listed, around 90% are singletons. Participants came from about two dozen US areas, aged about 18 to 100 years. Grouping used clinical history reported by participants in a survey and questionnaire.

Sequenced input: PBMCs or T cells enriched from blood (not recorded which). The sequence was collected from a woman aged 50 to 60 who had recovered from COVID-19. The gene calls are TRBV29-1 and TRBJ2-1; the match to TRBD2 covers 11 bases. The CDR3 region has the DNA TGCAGCGTTGTCTTGGTAGCGGGAGGGCGGGAGCAGTTCTTC. As protein: CSVVLVAGGREQFF.